This T cell receptor beta chain came from a study of response to subunit inactivated influenza vaccine. Points from the study as a whole: Authors suggested each seasonal flu vaccination may recruit only limited numbers of new T cells.

TCRdb re-called the RT-PCR reads with MiXCR, one entry per CDR3 protein. Of approximately 570,000 distinct CDR3 sequences listed, around 8% are singletons. Of note for this clonotype: Its antigen is as yet unknown. A clone one base away is much larger, so this may be a read error.

Germline V CDR1 and CDR2: MNHEY, SVGAGI. The CDR3 spans 12 residues. V trimming: 5 bases; J trimming: 5 bases; junction bases outside the gene matches: 2. The source of this sequence is a man aged 50-75 years who received an inactivated influenza vaccine. The source material was PBMCs from blood, sampled around 25 months after vaccination. This chain connects TRBV6-5 to TRBJ2-7; 8 positions agree with TRBD1. The CDR3 is CASSPQGDEQYF. As DNA, the CDR3 is TGTGCCAGCAGTCCACAGGGGGACGAGCAGTACTTC.